The clone carrying this T cell receptor (beta chain) was seen many times. The sample is drawn from a study of low-dose radiotherapy and immunotherapy resistance in tumors. This sample's time point: after trial treatment. Treatment given: LDRT plus nivolumab, ipilimumab, low-dose cyclophosphamide and aspirin (RACIN trial). CDR1 MNHEY and CDR2 SVGAGI come from the germline V gene. V was trimmed by 1 base and J by 3 bases, leaving 3 bases between them. This CDR3 has 13 residues. Gene-specific TRAV and TRBV primers were used for first-strand cDNA, covering alpha and beta chains. TCRs underwent 15 to 20 PCR cycles of amplification with a constant-region primer and V-primer adapter. TCRdb recomputed calls from the reads with MiXCR, one row per CDR3 protein. The table shows 50,000 or so distinct CDR3 sequences, with about 23% occurring only once.

The receptor was isolated from a male donor with prostate cancer. This rearrangement joins TRBV6-5 to TRBJ2-2; D is unresolved. The specimen was PBMCs, collected after low-dose radiotherapy plus immunotherapy. The CDR3 here is CASSYWDTGELFF. For the CDR3, the DNA is TGTGCCAGCAGTTACTGGGACACCGGGGAGCTGTTTTTT.